This T cell receptor beta chain came from a study of blood T cell repertoires in COVID-19. Data came from immunoSEQ multiplex PCR; TCRdb stores just in-frame clones and leaves some out. The sample lists around 400,000 clones; about 90% were seen once. The sample taken for sequencing was peripheral blood. This TCR derives from a man aged 35 to 55 with acute or convalescent COVID-19.

CDR3 sequence (DNA): TGTGCCAGCAGCGTAGGGCTAGCGGGCAAAACGTTGGATACGCAGTATTTT. Translated, it gives CASSVGLAGKTLDTQYF. This sequence joins TRBV9 and TRBJ2-3, with 8 bases aligning to TRBD2. Trimming took 0 bases from V and 6 from J; bases not matched to a gene: 12. This CDR3 has 17 residues. Per the germline V gene, CDR1 is SGDLS and CDR2 is YYNGEE.